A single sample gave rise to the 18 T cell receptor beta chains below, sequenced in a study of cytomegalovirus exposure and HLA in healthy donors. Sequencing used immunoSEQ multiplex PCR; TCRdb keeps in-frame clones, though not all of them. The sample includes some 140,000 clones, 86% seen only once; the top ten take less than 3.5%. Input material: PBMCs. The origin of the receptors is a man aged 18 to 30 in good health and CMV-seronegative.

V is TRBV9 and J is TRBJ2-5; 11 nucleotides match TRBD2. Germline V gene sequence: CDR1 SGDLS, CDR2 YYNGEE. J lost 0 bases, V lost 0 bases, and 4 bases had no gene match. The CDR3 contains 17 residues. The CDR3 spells CASSVEDSGRDQETQYF. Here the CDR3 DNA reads TGTGCCAGCAGCGTAGAGGATAGCGGGAGGGACCAAGAGACCCAGTACTTC.

CDR3 residues: CASSPSGRVYAYEQYF. In DNA, the CDR3 is TGTGCCAGCTCACCATCAGGCAGGGTATATGCCTACGAGCAGTACTTC. This chain uses TRBV18 with TRBJ2-7, with a possible D match to TRBD1 (5 bases). CDR1 is KGHSH and CDR2 is LQKENI in the germline V gene. V lost 2 bases and J 2 bases, leaving 16 bases between the germline ends. The CDR3 has 16 residues. The whole variable domain, remainder taken from reference TRBV18 and TRBJ2-7, is NAGVMQNPRHLVRRRGQEARLRCSPMKGHSHVYWYRQLPEEGLKFMVYLQKENIIDESGMPKERFSAEFPKEGPSILRIQQVVRGDSAAYFCASSPSGRVYAYEQYFGPGTRLTVT.

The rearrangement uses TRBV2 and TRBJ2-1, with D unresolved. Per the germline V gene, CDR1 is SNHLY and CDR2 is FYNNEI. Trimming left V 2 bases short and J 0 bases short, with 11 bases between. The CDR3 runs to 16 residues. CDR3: CASSEQVLSSYNEQFF. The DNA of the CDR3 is TGTGCCAGCAGTGAACAGGTGCTGAGCTCCTACAATGAGCAGTTCTTC.

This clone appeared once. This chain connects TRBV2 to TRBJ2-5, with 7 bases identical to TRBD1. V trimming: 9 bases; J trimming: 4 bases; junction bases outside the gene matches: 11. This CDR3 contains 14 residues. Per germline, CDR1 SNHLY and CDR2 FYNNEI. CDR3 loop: CARDSTGSRETQYF. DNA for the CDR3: TGTGCCAGGGATTCGACAGGGTCTCGAGAGACCCAGTACTTC.

The CDR3, as DNA: TGCGCCAGCAGCCGCCTCGACCCCCCGAGCGGCTACGAGCAGTACTTC. The encoded protein is CASSRLDPPSGYEQYF. The chain uses TRBV10-2 and TRBJ2-7; D perhaps matches TRBD2 (5 bases). The CDR3 length is 16 residues. Germline V CDR1 and CDR2: WSHSY, SAAADI. The V and J ends lost 6 bases and 3 bases respectively, with 21 bases between them.

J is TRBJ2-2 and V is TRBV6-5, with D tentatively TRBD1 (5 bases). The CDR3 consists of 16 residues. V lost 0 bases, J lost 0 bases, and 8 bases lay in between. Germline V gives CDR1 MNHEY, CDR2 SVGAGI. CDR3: CASSYSSGTNTGELFF. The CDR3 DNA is TGTGCCAGCAGTTACTCTTCAGGGACGAACACCGGGGAGCTGTTTTTT.

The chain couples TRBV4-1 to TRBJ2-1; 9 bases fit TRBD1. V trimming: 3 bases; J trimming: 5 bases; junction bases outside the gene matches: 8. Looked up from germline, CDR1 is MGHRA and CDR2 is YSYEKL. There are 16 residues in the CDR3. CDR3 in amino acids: CASSHWGQGFHNEQFF. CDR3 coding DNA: TGCGCCAGCAGCCATTGGGGACAGGGTTTTCACAATGAGCAGTTCTTC.

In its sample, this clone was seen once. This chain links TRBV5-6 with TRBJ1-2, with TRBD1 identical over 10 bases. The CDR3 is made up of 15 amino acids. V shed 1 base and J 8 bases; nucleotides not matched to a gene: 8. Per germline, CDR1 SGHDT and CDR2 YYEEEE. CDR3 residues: CASSLTPGTGAGYTF. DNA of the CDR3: TGTGCCAGCAGCTTGACTCCCGGGACAGGGGCCGGCTACACCTTC.

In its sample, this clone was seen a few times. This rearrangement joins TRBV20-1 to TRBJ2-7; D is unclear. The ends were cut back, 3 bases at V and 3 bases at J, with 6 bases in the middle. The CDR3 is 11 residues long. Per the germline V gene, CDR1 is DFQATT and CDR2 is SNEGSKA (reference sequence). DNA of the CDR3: TGCAGTGCTAGTGAGTACTACGAGCAGTACTTC. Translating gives CSASEYYEQYF.

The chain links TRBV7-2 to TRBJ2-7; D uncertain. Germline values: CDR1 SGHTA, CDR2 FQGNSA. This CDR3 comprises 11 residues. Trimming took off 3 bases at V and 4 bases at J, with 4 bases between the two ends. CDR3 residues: CASSFMYEQYF. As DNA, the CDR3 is TGTGCCAGCAGCTTCATGTACGAGCAGTACTTC.

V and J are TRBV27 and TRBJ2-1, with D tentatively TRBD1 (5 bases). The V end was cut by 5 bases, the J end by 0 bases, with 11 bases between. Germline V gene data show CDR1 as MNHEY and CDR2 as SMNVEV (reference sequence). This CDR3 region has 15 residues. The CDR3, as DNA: TGTGCCAGCAGTCCGACAGTTAGCTCCTACAATGAGCAGTTCTTC. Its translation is CASSPTVSSYNEQFF.

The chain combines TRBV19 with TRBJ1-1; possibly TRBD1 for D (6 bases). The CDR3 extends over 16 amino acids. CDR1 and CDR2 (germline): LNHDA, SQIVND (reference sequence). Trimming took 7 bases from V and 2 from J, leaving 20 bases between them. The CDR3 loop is CASTNLRTEINTEAFF. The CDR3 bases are TGTGCCAGTACCAACCTCAGGACAGAAATAAACACTGAAGCTTTCTTT.

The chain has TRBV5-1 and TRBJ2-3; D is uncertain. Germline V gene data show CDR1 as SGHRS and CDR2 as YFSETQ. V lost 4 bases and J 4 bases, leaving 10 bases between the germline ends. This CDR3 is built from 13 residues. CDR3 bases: TGCGCCAGCAGCCCCGCTAATCCAGATACGCAGTATTTT. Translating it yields CASSPANPDTQYF.

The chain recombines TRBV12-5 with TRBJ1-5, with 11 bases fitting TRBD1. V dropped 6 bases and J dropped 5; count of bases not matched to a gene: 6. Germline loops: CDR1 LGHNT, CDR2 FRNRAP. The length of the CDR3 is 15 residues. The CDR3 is CASGPGQGDYQPQHF. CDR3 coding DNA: TGTGCTAGTGGACCGGGACAGGGGGACTATCAGCCCCAGCATTTT.

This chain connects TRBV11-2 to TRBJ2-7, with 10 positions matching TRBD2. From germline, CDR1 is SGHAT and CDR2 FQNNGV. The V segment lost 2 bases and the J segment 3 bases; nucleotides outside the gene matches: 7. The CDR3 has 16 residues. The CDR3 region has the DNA TGTGCCAGCAGCTTATCTAGCGGGAGCATGTACTACGAGCAGTACTTC. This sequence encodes CASSLSSGSMYYEQYF. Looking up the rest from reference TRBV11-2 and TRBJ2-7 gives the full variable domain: EAGVAQSPRYKIIEKRQSVAFWCNPISGHATLYWYQQILGQGPKLLIQFQNNGVVDDSQLPKDRFSAERLKGVDSTLKIQPAKLEDSAVYLCASSLSSGSMYYEQYFGPGTRLTVT.

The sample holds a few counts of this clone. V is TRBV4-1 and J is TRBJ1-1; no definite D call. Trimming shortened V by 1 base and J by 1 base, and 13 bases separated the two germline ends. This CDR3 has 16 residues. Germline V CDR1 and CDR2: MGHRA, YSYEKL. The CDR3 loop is CASSQGPLGGNTEAFF. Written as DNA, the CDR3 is TGCGCCAGCAGCCAAGGGCCTTTGGGAGGGAACACTGAAGCTTTCTTT.

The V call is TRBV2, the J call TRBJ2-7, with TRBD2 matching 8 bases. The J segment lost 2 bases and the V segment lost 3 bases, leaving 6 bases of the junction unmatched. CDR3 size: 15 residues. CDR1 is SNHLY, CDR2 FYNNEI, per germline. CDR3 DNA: TGTGCCAGCAGTGAGCAGGGACTAGGACCCTACGAGCAGTACTTC. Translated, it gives CASSEQGLGPYEQYF. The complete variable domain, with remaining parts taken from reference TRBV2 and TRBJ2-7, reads EPEVTQTPSHQVTQMGQEVILRCVPISNHLYFYWYRQILGQKVEFLVSFYNNEISEKSEIFDDQFSVERPDGSNFTLKIRSTKLEDSAMYFCASSEQGLGPYEQYFGPGTRLTVT.

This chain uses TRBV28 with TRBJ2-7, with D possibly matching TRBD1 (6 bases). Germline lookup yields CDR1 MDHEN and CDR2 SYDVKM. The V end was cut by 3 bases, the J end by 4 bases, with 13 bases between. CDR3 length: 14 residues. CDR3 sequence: CASSFKGDWYEQYF. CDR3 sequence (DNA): TGTGCCAGCAGTTTTAAGGGGGATTGGTACGAGCAGTACTTC.